These 25 T cell receptor beta chains came from one sample sequenced in a study of cytomegalovirus exposure and HLA in healthy donors (dated by TCRdb to the late 2010s). Preparation of the library involved the immunoSEQ multiplex PCR assay. Not all clones reach the TCRdb copy of this immuneACCESS table, which keeps in-frame sequences only. Checked studies attribute under half of the gap to unresolved V genes and leave the rest unexplained. This sample gives 250,000 to 300,000 clones in total; nearly 90% of them show up just once. More than 0.35% of the sample rests with the top ten. Specimen: PBMCs. The source of these receptors is a young woman in good health and CMV-seronegative.

The chain carries TRBV11-2 and TRBJ2-5, with D uncertain. With 4 bases removed from V and 7 bases from J, the gap between germline ends came to 13 bases. The CDR3 is 13 amino acids. Looked up from germline, CDR1 is SGHAT and CDR2 is FQNNGV. The CDR3 DNA sequence: TGTGCCAGCAGCTCCGGGTCGTTCCTGACCCAGTACTTC. The encoded protein is CASSSGSFLTQYF. Looking up the rest from reference TRBV11-2 and TRBJ2-5 gives the full variable domain: EAGVAQSPRYKIIEKRQSVAFWCNPISGHATLYWYQQILGQGPKLLIQFQNNGVVDDSQLPKDRFSAERLKGVDSTLKIQPAKLEDSAVYLCASSSGSFLTQYFGPGTRLLVL.

This clone appeared a single time. The V and J genes are TRBV4-3 and TRBJ1-1; 7 bases are shared with TRBD1. The ends lost 4 bases at V and 1 base at J; junction bases unmatched: 12. The V gene's germline CDR1 is LGHNA and CDR2 YSLEER. The CDR3 length is 17 residues. This CDR3 is CASSPGTVAWGNTEAFF. CDR3 bases: TGCGCCAGCAGCCCAGGGACAGTCGCCTGGGGGAACACTGAAGCTTTCTTT.

This chain links TRBV7-3 with TRBJ2-3, with TRBD2 identical over 14 bases. With 8 bases clipped from V and 0 bases from J, the junction kept 4 bases outside the gene matches. CDR1 and CDR2 from the germline V gene are SGHTA and FQGTGA. The CDR3 extends over 16 amino acids. DNA for the CDR3: TGTGCCAGCTCCCGGACTAGCGGGGGGAGCACAGATACGCAGTATTTT. Its translation is CASSRTSGGSTDTQYF.

This clone was seen once. The chain links TRBV6-1 to TRBJ2-1, with 8 bases that match TRBD2. CDR3 length: 15 amino acids. Losses at the gene ends were 7 bases for V and 8 bases for J; bases not matched to a gene: 13. Germline CDR1 reads MNHNS; CDR2 reads SASEGT. CDR3 coding DNA: TGTGCCAGCAACTCCCCGGGGGGGTTCAGGGATGAGCAGTTCTTC. Translating gives CASNSPGGFRDEQFF.

The chain is built from TRBV6-5 and TRBJ1-2; the D gene is possibly TRBD1 (5 bases). Trimming pared 5 bases from V and 6 bases from J, leaving 13 bases between. Germline loops: CDR1 MNHEY, CDR2 SVGAGI. The CDR3 extends over 13 amino acids. The CDR3 region is CASSRLGPHGYTF. The DNA of the CDR3 is TGTGCCAGCAGTCGTCTGGGGCCTCATGGCTACACCTTC.

This rearrangement joins TRBV2 to TRBJ2-7, with 7 bases fitting TRBD1. V lost 5 bases, J lost 0 bases, and 10 bases stayed unmatched. CDR3 length equals 16 residues. Germline V CDR1 and CDR2: SNHLY, FYNNEI. As DNA, the CDR3 is TGTGCCAGCAGTCAAACCGGGACAGTCAGCTCCTACGAGCAGTACGTC. It translates to CASSQTGTVSSYEQYV.

The V call is TRBV28, the J call TRBJ1-6; TRBD1 matches at 8 bases. V trimming: 5 bases; J trimming: 10 bases; junction bases outside the gene matches: 7. CDR1 is MDHEN, CDR2 SYDVKM, per germline. The CDR3 extends over 14 amino acids. This chain's CDR3 is CASSMGQAGSPLHF. The CDR3 region has the DNA TGTGCCAGCAGTATGGGACAGGCGGGCTCACCCCTCCACTTT.

The CDR3 is CASSSSSGGAGGELFF. DNA for the CDR3: TGCGCCAGCAGCTCCTCTAGCGGGGGGGCCGGCGGGGAGCTGTTTTTT. V usage is TRBV5-1 and J usage is TRBJ2-2; 12 nucleotides agree with TRBD2. There are 16 residues in the CDR3. The germline V gene encodes CDR1 SGHRS and CDR2 YFSETQ. V lost 3 bases, J lost 7 bases, and 7 bases stayed unmatched. Filled out from reference TRBV5-1 and TRBJ2-2, the complete variable domain reads KAGVTQTPRYLIKTRGQQVTLSCSPISGHRSVSWYQQTPGQGLQFLFEYFSETQRNKGNFPGRFSGRQFSNSRSEMNVSTLELGDSALYLCASSSSSGGAGGELFFGEGSRLTVL.

The rearrangement joins TRBV13 to TRBJ1-6, with 9 bases fitting TRBD1. In germline, CDR1 is PRHDT, CDR2 FYEKMQ (reference sequence). J gave up 13 bases and V 5 bases, and 18 bases lay outside the gene matches. CDR3 length: 17 residues. The CDR3, as DNA: TGTGCCAGCAGCATGATTGACAGGGGGGGTACTAAAACGCCCCTCCACTTT. Protein sequence: CASSMIDRGGTKTPLHF.

This chain connects TRBV10-3 to TRBJ2-2, with no clear D. The V gene lost 4 bases and the J gene lost 3 bases, with 9 bases spanning the gap. This CDR3 is built from 14 residues. Germline CDR1 reads ENHRY; CDR2 reads SYGVKD. As DNA, the CDR3 is TGTGCCATCAGTGTTTCTTTTGACACCGGGGAGCTGTTTTTT. It is translated as CAISVSFDTGELFF.

The J gene is TRBJ2-3, the V gene TRBV10-3, with 9 bases that match TRBD2. From germline, CDR1 is ENHRY and CDR2 SYGVKD. V shed 2 bases and J 4 bases; nucleotides not matched to a gene: 13. The CDR3 covers 18 residues. The CDR3 DNA is TGTGCCATCAGTGAGGTGAATCTAGGCGGGGGGGCCGCAGATACGCAGTATTTT. Translation: CAISEVNLGGGAADTQYF.

This clone was seen a handful of times. This chain joins TRBV19 and TRBJ1-3; 9 bases are a match to TRBD1. Germline-derived CDR1 and CDR2 are LNHDA and SQIVND (reference sequence). Unmatched junction bases numbered 6, after V lost 3 bases and J lost 0 bases. This CDR3 comprises 17 residues. CDR3 DNA sequence: TGTGCCAGTAGTATCCTTGGGACAGGGCTCTCTGGAAACACCATATATTTT. Encoded protein: CASSILGTGLSGNTIYF.

The V gene is TRBV19, the J gene TRBJ1-5; D possibly corresponds to TRBD1 (6 bases). With 1 base removed from V and 5 bases from J, the gap between germline ends came to 12 bases. This CDR3 spans 15 amino acids. The germline V gene encodes CDR1 LNHDA and CDR2 SQIVND (reference sequence). The CDR3 nucleotides read TGTGCCAGTAGTATAGTGGGCAGGGGAGATCAGCCCCAGCATTTT. Translating gives CASSIVGRGDQPQHF. The variable domain in full, completed from reference TRBV19 and TRBJ1-5, reads DGGITQSPKYLFRKEGQNVTLSCEQNLNHDAMYWYRQDPGQGLRLIYYSQIVNDFQKGDIAEGYSVSREKKESFPLTVTSAQKNPTAFYLCASSIVGRGDQPQHFGDGTRLSIL.

The chain employs TRBV6-5 and TRBJ1-5; D is perhaps TRBD1 (5 bases). CDR3 length equals 14 residues. Germline V gene lookup returns CDR1 MNHEY and CDR2 SVGAGI. Trimming cost V 5 bases and J 5 bases, with 13 bases left between them. The CDR3 region has the DNA TGTGCCAGCAGTCCCCGGGGGGGGGATCAGCCCCAGCATTTT. Protein: CASSPRGGDQPQHF.

The chain employs TRBV7-9 and TRBJ1-3; TRBD1 aligns across 10 bases. Unmatched junction bases numbered 2, after V lost 3 bases and J lost 0 bases. The CDR3 is 16 amino acids. Germline V gene lookup returns CDR1 SEHNR and CDR2 FQNEAQ (reference sequence). The CDR3 DNA reads as TGTGCCAGCAGCTTGAGGACAGGGGGCTCTGGAAACACCATATATTTT. Translation gives CASSLRTGGSGNTIYF.

This sequence joins TRBV5-1 and TRBJ2-7, with TRBD1 as a possible D gene (6 bases). CDR3 size: 14 residues. Germline V gene sequence: CDR1 SGHRS, CDR2 YFSETQ. Trimming stripped 1 base from V and 3 bases from J, with 11 bases between. CDR3 sequence: CASSLTGTHYEQYF. The DNA for the CDR3 is TGCGCCAGCAGCTTGACAGGGACACACTACGAGCAGTACTTC.

The chain has TRBV13 and TRBJ2-1; 8 bases match TRBD1. This CDR3 is built from 14 residues. Per the germline V gene, CDR1 is PRHDT and CDR2 is FYEKMQ (reference sequence). The V segment lost 5 bases and the J segment 4 bases; nucleotides outside the gene matches: 4. The CDR3 reads CASSPGTGYNEQFF. CDR3 nucleotide sequence: TGTGCCAGCAGCCCCGGGACAGGTTACAATGAGCAGTTCTTC.

The CDR3 is CASSYSLQETQYF. CDR3 DNA: TGTGCCAGCAGTTACAGCCTCCAAGAGACCCAGTACTTC. This rearrangement joins TRBV6-5 to TRBJ2-5; D gene uncertain. The germline CDR1 and CDR2 sequences are MNHEY and SVGAGI. Trimming stripped 2 bases from V and 1 base from J, with 5 bases between. The CDR3 runs to 13 residues.

The J gene is TRBJ2-1, the V gene TRBV28; 9 nucleotides align to TRBD2. Germline lookup yields CDR1 MDHEN and CDR2 SYDVKM. V shed 5 bases, J shed 2 bases, and the junction held 10 bases outside the gene matches. The CDR3 extends over 17 amino acids. CDR3 DNA: TGTGCCAGCAGTACAAGGTGGACTAGCGTCCCCTACAATGAGCAGTTCTTC. It is translated as CASSTRWTSVPYNEQFF.

The chain couples TRBV10-3 to TRBJ1-5, with a possible D match to TRBD1 (5 bases). Trimming left V 0 bases short and J 9 bases short, with 9 bases between. The germline V gene has CDR1 ENHRY and CDR2 SYGVKD. The CDR3 is 13 amino acids. CDR3 nucleotide sequence: TGTGCCATCAGTGAGTCTGGAGGGGCGCCCCAGCATTTT. Protein sequence: CAISESGGAPQHF.

The chain links TRBV28 to TRBJ1-1, with D maybe TRBD1 (5 bases). Per the germline V gene, CDR1 is MDHEN and CDR2 is SYDVKM. The CDR3 length is 13 residues. The germline V and J ends were trimmed by 7 bases and 11 bases, with 20 bases remaining between them. CDR3 loop: CASTLGGSRRAFF. The DNA for the CDR3 is TGTGCCAGCACCCTTGGGGGGAGTCGTCGCGCTTTCTTT.

The table lists this clone with a count of one. The rearrangement joins TRBV5-4 to TRBJ2-7; 11 nucleotides match TRBD2. The V gene's germline CDR1 is SGHNT and CDR2 YYREEE (reference sequence). The CDR3 runs to 16 residues. V was clipped by 3 bases and J by 6 bases; unmatched bases: 11. CDR3 nucleotide sequence: TGTGCCAGCAGCTCCATGGGGGGTGGACTAGCGGGCGAGCAGTACTTC. It specifies CASSSMGGGLAGEQYF.

The chain uses TRBV10-3 and TRBJ1-1; no definite D call. CDR1 is ENHRY and CDR2 is SYGVKD in the germline V gene. Trimming took off 6 bases at V and 0 bases at J, with 5 bases between the two ends. This CDR3 has 12 amino acids. This CDR3 is CAISPVNTEAFF. In DNA, the CDR3 is TGTGCCATCAGCCCCGTGAACACTGAAGCTTTCTTT.

This clone was found a few times. The chain couples TRBV6-6 to TRBJ2-1, with a tentative D call TRBD1 (6 bases). This CDR3 region has 12 residues. CDR1 MNHNY and CDR2 SVGAGI come from the germline V gene (reference sequence). Trimming pared 10 bases from V and 5 bases from J, leaving 12 bases between. Here the CDR3 DNA reads TGTGCCACCGCGACAGGAAACAATGAGCAGTTCTTC. This translates into CATATGNNEQFF.

CDR3 coding DNA: TGTGCCAGCAGCTTAATACGGGGGGCAGAAGAGACCCAGTACTTC. Residues: CASSLIRGAEETQYF. The chain is built from TRBV7-6 and TRBJ2-5; maybe TRBD2 (7 bases). Germline V gene data show CDR1 as SGHVS and CDR2 as FNYEAQ. The CDR3 length is 15 residues. V lost 2 bases to trimming and J lost 3 bases, with 13 bases between them.